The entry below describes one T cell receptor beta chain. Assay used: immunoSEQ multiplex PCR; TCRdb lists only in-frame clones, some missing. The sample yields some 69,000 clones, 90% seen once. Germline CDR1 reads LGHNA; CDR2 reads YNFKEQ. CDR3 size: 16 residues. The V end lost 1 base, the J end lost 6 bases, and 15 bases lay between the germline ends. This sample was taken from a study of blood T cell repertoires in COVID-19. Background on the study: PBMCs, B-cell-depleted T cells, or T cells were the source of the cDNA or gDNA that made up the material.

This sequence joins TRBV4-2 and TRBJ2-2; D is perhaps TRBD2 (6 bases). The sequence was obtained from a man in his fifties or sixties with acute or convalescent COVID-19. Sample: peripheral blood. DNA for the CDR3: TGTGCCAGCAGCCAAGGTACACCTCCGGGGGCCGGGGAGCTGTTTTTT. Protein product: CASSQGTPPGAGELFF.